A single sample is the source of the 23 T cell receptor beta chains below, sequenced in a study of cytomegalovirus exposure and HLA in healthy donors. Clones were read by immunoSEQ multiplex PCR, and TCRdb kept only the in-frame ones, dropping some. The sample yields a few hundred thousand clones, roughly 86% seen once. The sequenced sample was PBMCs. The receptors were sampled from a man younger than 45 in good health and CMV-seronegative.

This chain joins TRBV7-9 and TRBJ1-1; D possibly corresponds to TRBD1 (6 bases). CDR1 and CDR2 from the germline V gene are SEHNR and FQNEAQ (reference sequence). V was shortened by 5 bases and J by 4 bases, with 11 bases between the two germline ends. The CDR3 contains 13 residues. DNA of the CDR3: TGTGCCAGCAGCCCCACGGACAGCACTGAAGCTTTCTTT. Amino acid sequence: CASSPTDSTEAFF.

The chain is built from TRBV6-5 and TRBJ2-7; TRBD1 might be the D (5 bases). CDR3 length: 14 amino acids. Germline V gene lookup returns CDR1 MNHEY and CDR2 SVGAGI. V lost 6 bases and J lost 2, with 14 bases in between. The CDR3 reads CASRNRLSPYEQYF. CDR3 coding DNA: TGTGCCAGCAGAAACAGGCTCTCCCCCTACGAGCAGTACTTC.

This clone was counted once. V usage is TRBV10-1 and J usage is TRBJ1-3; D is undetermined. Trimming left V 0 bases short and J 0 bases short, with 6 bases between. The CDR3 has 15 residues. Germline V gene sequence: CDR1 WNHNN, CDR2 SYGVQD (reference sequence). CDR3 nucleotides: TGCGCCAGCAGTGAGTCAACAATCTCTGGAAACACCATATATTTT. This gives the protein CASSESTISGNTIYF.

This rearrangement joins TRBV5-1 to TRBJ1-4; TRBD1 agrees at 9 bases. V shed 3 bases, J shed 7 bases, and the junction held 4 bases outside the gene matches. Per the germline V gene, CDR1 is SGHRS and CDR2 is YFSETQ. The CDR3 consists of 14 residues. The CDR3 nucleotides read TGCGCCAGCAGCTCAGGGACAGGGAGTGAAAAACTGTTTTTT. Translating it yields CASSSGTGSEKLFF.

The chain joins TRBV6-5 to TRBJ1-3; 9 bases fit TRBD1. Germline V gene data show CDR1 as MNHEY and CDR2 as SVGAGI. The length of the CDR3 is 16 residues. The trim removed 2 bases at V and 0 bases at J, leaving 2 bases unmatched. This chain's CDR3 is CASSYDRGSSGNTIYF. In nucleotides, the CDR3 is TGTGCCAGCAGTTACGACAGGGGGTCCTCTGGAAACACCATATATTTT.

The rearrangement joins TRBV7-9 to TRBJ1-2; 7 nucleotides match TRBD1. V lost 5 bases and J lost 8; bases outside the gene matches: 11. Germline V gives CDR1 SEHNR, CDR2 FQNEAQ (reference sequence). CDR3 length: 14 amino acids. The CDR3 DNA follows: TGTGCCAGCAGCCTAAGACAGGGTGAGGTCGGCTACACCTTC. Translating gives CASSLRQGEVGYTF.

The rearrangement joins TRBV10-3 to TRBJ2-7; no clear D gene. Germline values: CDR1 ENHRY, CDR2 SYGVKD. The CDR3 length is 14 residues. V was clipped by 3 bases and J by 2 bases, with 11 bases between them. The CDR3 sequence: CAISDRHETYEQYF. The CDR3 DNA reads TGTGCCATCAGTGATAGACATGAGACCTACGAGCAGTACTTC.

J is TRBJ1-4 and V is TRBV19, with unresolved D. The V gene's germline CDR1 is LNHDA and CDR2 SQIVND (reference sequence). Between the trimmed V and J ends, which lost 5 bases and 3 bases, there was a span of 10 bases. The CDR3 is 14 residues long. DNA for the CDR3: TGTGCCAGTAGTCGGCGGGCTGCTAATGAAAAACTGTTTTTT. Translating gives CASSRRAANEKLFF.

The V gene is TRBV5-8, the J gene TRBJ2-2; 9 bases map to TRBD1. Germline CDR1 is SGHTS and CDR2 is YDEGEE. The ends lost 3 bases at V and 6 bases at J; junction bases unmatched: 6. The CDR3 has 15 amino acids. CDR3 nucleotide sequence: TGTGCCAGCAGCTGGGGGACAGGGATGGCCGGGGAGCTGTTTTTT. Amino acid sequence: CASSWGTGMAGELFF.

This sequence joins TRBV7-8 and TRBJ2-7, with no clear D. V gave up 3 bases and J gave up 4 bases, with 10 bases separating them. This CDR3 spans 13 amino acids. Germline assignment: CDR1 SGHVS and CDR2 FQNEAQ. This CDR3 is CASSFRSAYEQYF. In nucleotides, the CDR3 is TGTGCCAGCAGCTTCCGGAGCGCTTACGAGCAGTACTTC.

A single count supports this clone. This chain uses TRBV9 with TRBJ2-7; tentatively, D is TRBD2 (5 bases). The CDR3 is 15 amino acids. The V gene's germline CDR1 is SGDLS and CDR2 YYNGEE. V lost 0 bases and J 2 bases, leaving 12 bases between the germline ends. CDR3 bases: TGTGCCAGCAGCGTAGACCCCGACGGGACCTACGAGCAGTACTTC. Its translation: CASSVDPDGTYEQYF.

The V and J genes are TRBV29-1 and TRBJ1-5; 7 bases fit TRBD1. V dropped 7 bases and J dropped 4; count of bases not matched to a gene: 7. Germline V gene sequence: CDR1 SQVTM, CDR2 ANQGSEA. This CDR3 comprises 13 residues. CDR3 nucleotides: TGCAGCGCCTCAGGGGGTATGAATCAGCCCCAGCATTTT. Residues: CSASGGMNQPQHF.

This clone was recorded only once. The V call is TRBV4-1, the J call TRBJ2-1; 10 bases map to TRBD2. V dropped 4 bases and J dropped 7; count of bases not matched to a gene: 10. Germline CDR1 MGHRA, CDR2 YSYEKL. The CDR3 totals 16 residues. As DNA, the CDR3 is TGCGCCAGCAGCCTCTTCACTAGCGGGGAGATAAATGAGCAGTTCTTC. This translates into CASSLFTSGEINEQFF.

The chain couples TRBV10-1 to TRBJ2-2, with D possibly TRBD1 on 8 matching bases. The CDR3 has 14 residues. Germline-derived CDR1 and CDR2 are WNHNN and SYGVQD (reference sequence). Trimming left V 7 bases short and J 3 bases short, with 12 bases between. The CDR3 region is CASNRGRDTGELFF. The CDR3 DNA reads TGCGCCAGCAACAGGGGGAGGGACACCGGGGAGCTGTTTTTT.

This chain uses TRBV7-8 with TRBJ2-4; D uncertain. The V and J ends lost 1 base and 0 bases respectively, with 10 bases between them. The CDR3 totals 16 residues. Germline V lookup: CDR1 SGHVS, CDR2 FQNEAQ. The CDR3 bases are TGTGCCAGCAGCTTAGTAGGCGGTATAGCCAAAAACATTCAGTACTTC. Its protein product is CASSLVGGIAKNIQYF.

The chain has TRBV5-1 and TRBJ2-5, with D possibly being TRBD2 (5 bases). V gave up 1 base and J gave up 4 bases, with 8 bases separating them. The CDR3 is 13 amino acids. From germline, CDR1 is SGHRS and CDR2 YFSETQ. CDR3 in amino acids: CASSLSGRETQYF. DNA for the CDR3: TGCGCCAGCAGCTTGTCGGGGAGAGAGACCCAGTACTTC.

This rearrangement joins TRBV11-2 to TRBJ2-7, with D perhaps TRBD2 (6 bases). The CDR3 is made up of 14 amino acids. Between the trimmed V and J ends, which lost 6 bases and 5 bases, there was a span of 17 bases. Germline assignment: CDR1 SGHAT and CDR2 FQNNGV. CDR3 nucleotides: TGTGCCAGCAGGTACGGGACTGGGGATCACGAGCAGTACTTC. Translated: CASRYGTGDHEQYF.

The chain recombines TRBV29-1 with TRBJ2-5; the D gene is possibly TRBD1 (5 bases). The CDR3 contains 13 residues. Germline loops: CDR1 SQVTM, CDR2 ANQGSEA. Trimming took off 6 bases at V and 5 bases at J, with 16 bases between the two ends. The CDR3 sequence is CSVAPGIGETQYF. The CDR3 DNA follows: TGCAGCGTGGCCCCAGGGATAGGGGAGACCCAGTACTTC.

V is TRBV7-9 and J is TRBJ2-7; 10 bases map to TRBD1. V shed 4 bases, J shed 5 bases, and the junction held 5 bases outside the gene matches. Germline CDR1 and CDR2: SEHNR and FQNEAQ (reference sequence). There are 14 residues in the CDR3. The CDR3 protein is CASSYPGTGDEQYF. The CDR3, as DNA: TGTGCCAGCAGCTATCCCGGGACAGGGGACGAGCAGTACTTC.

The CDR3 DNA follows: TGTGCCAGCAGAAAATTAGGCGGGGGACCAGAAGATACGCAGTATTTT. Amino acids: CASRKLGGGPEDTQYF. This chain connects TRBV27 to TRBJ2-3, with 7 bases aligning to TRBD2. The germline CDR1 and CDR2 sequences are MNHEY and SMNVEV (reference sequence). The CDR3 is 16 amino acids. J was trimmed by 5 bases and V by 6 bases; bases with no gene match: 14.

With regard to this clone: The sample holds other DNA sequences that translate to the same CDR3. The V and J genes are TRBV6-5 and TRBJ1-1; 7 bases align to TRBD1. CDR3 length: 15 amino acids. Germline V gives CDR1 MNHEY, CDR2 SVGAGI. The V segment lost 0 bases and the J segment 2 bases; nucleotides outside the gene matches: 3. The chain's CDR3 is CASSYSGTVNTEAFF. CDR3 in DNA: TGTGCCAGCAGTTACTCAGGGACAGTAAACACTGAAGCTTTCTTT.

The chain links TRBV11-2 to TRBJ2-1, with 10 bases aligning to TRBD2. There are 17 residues in the CDR3. V was pared by 5 bases and J by 1 base, with 8 bases of the junction left unmatched. Germline V gene lookup returns CDR1 SGHAT and CDR2 FQNNGV. Here the CDR3 DNA reads TGTGCCAGCAGCCCTGCTAGCGGGGGATCGTCCTACAATGAGCAGTTCTTC. Its translation is CASSPASGGSSYNEQFF.

This clone has a handful of counts. The V gene is TRBV4-1, the J gene TRBJ1-2; possibly TRBD1 for D (5 bases). This CDR3 contains 15 residues. Germline CDR1 is MGHRA and CDR2 is YSYEKL. Trimming stripped 0 bases from V and 7 bases from J, with 15 bases between. CDR3 coding DNA: TGCGCCAGCAGCCAAGAAGGCAGGGAATCGCGTGGCTACACCTTC. It translates to CASSQEGRESRGYTF.